The next 20 T cell receptor beta chains were all read from a single sample in a study of blood T cell repertoires in COVID-19. TCRdb's copy holds only in-frame clones and misses some; the assay was immunoSEQ multiplex PCR. The sample holds about 240,000 clones, roughly 87% seen once. The sequencing sample was made of peripheral blood. These receptors all come from a man between 60 and 75 years old who had recovered from COVID-19.

This clone has only a few counts. Other DNA variants within this sample encode the same CDR3. The V gene is TRBV18, the J gene TRBJ2-2, with D perhaps TRBD1 (5 bases). Germline assignment: CDR1 KGHSH and CDR2 LQKENI. With 2 bases removed from V and 5 bases from J, the gap between germline ends came to 9 bases. This CDR3 comprises 14 residues. The CDR3 DNA follows: TGTGCCAGCTCACCATCGACAGTAACCGGGGAGCTGTTTTTT. Translation gives CASSPSTVTGELFF.

The chain has TRBV29-1 and TRBJ2-3; 7 positions agree with TRBD1. The CDR3 extends over 14 amino acids. From germline, CDR1 is SQVTM and CDR2 ANQGSEA. The V gene end was trimmed by 6 bases and the J gene end by 3 bases; junction bases not matched to a gene: 9. CDR3 residues: CSVGRDRETDTQYF. The CDR3 coding sequence is TGCAGCGTGGGGCGCGACAGGGAAACAGATACGCAGTATTTT.

About this clone itself: At the DNA level, this CDR3 is encoded by other sequences in the same sample as well. The chain is built from TRBV5-1 and TRBJ1-4; 7 positions agree with TRBD1. V trimming: 0 bases; J trimming: 5 bases; junction bases outside the gene matches: 1. CDR3 length: 14 residues. Germline V gives CDR1 SGHRS, CDR2 YFSETQ. The CDR3 DNA reads TGCGCCAGCAGCTTGGGACAGGGCAATGAAAAACTGTTTTTT. This translates into CASSLGQGNEKLFF.

CDR3 DNA sequence: TGTGCCAGCAGCTTGCGGACAGGAGTAGGAGCCCAGCATTTT. This translates into CASSLRTGVGAQHF. The gene calls are TRBV5-6 and TRBJ1-5; 7 nucleotides line up with TRBD1. Germline CDR1 is SGHDT and CDR2 is YYEEEE. The CDR3 is 14 amino acids. The V and J ends lost 1 base and 11 bases, in that order; junction bases with no gene match: 9.

V usage is TRBV3-1 (or the pseudogene TRBV3-2) and J usage is TRBJ1-2; TRBD1 is a possible D gene (5 bases). CDR1 and CDR2 (germline): LGHDT, YNNKEL (reference sequence). The CDR3 contains 13 residues. V was clipped by 4 bases and J by 8 bases, with 14 bases between them. The CDR3 DNA reads TGTGCCAGCAGCCCCCGAGGACATTACGGCTACACCTTC. Protein product: CASSPRGHYGYTF.

Relative to its sample, this clone is medium-sized. The rearrangement uses TRBV5-1 and TRBJ1-2, with 8 bases lining up with TRBD1. The V gene end was trimmed by 3 bases and the J gene end by 8 bases; junction bases not matched to a gene: 9. Per the germline V gene, CDR1 is SGHRS and CDR2 is YFSETQ. The CDR3 is 14 residues long. The CDR3 DNA reads TGCGCCAGCAGCTCTCAGCAGGGGGCGGGAGGCTACACCTTC. It yields the protein CASSSQQGAGGYTF.

V and J are TRBV23-1 and TRBJ1-2, with D possibly being TRBD1 (5 bases). TRBV23-1 is labeled an ORF, and its function is uncertain. CDR3 length: 14 amino acids. Deletions cut 3 bases from V and 6 bases from J, with 14 bases between. The CDR3 loop is CASSHLAGKDGYTF. In DNA, the CDR3 is TGCGCCAGCAGTCACTTGGCAGGGAAGGATGGCTACACCTTC.

V usage is TRBV2 and J usage is TRBJ2-4; 8 positions match TRBD1. From germline, CDR1 is SNHLY and CDR2 FYNNEI. CDR3 length equals 14 residues. With V trimmed by 4 bases and J by 6 bases, 5 bases remained unmatched. The CDR3 spells CASSGQGQGNIQYF. CDR3 coding DNA: TGTGCCAGCAGTGGGCAAGGACAGGGAAACATTCAGTACTTC.

J is TRBJ1-1 and V is TRBV4-2; D not resolved. Germline V gene sequence: CDR1 LGHNA, CDR2 YNFKEQ. The CDR3 runs 13 residues. V shed 0 bases and J shed 10 bases, with 12 bases lying between them. CDR3 sequence: CASSQDTSTGAFF. CDR3 coding DNA: TGTGCCAGCAGCCAAGATACCTCTACCGGAGCTTTCTTT.

This clone was detected only once. This CDR3 reads CASSLGGTGRDEQYV. The CDR3, as DNA: TGTGCCAGCAGCTTAGGAGGGACAGGGAGAGACGAGCAGTACGTC. This rearrangement joins TRBV7-9 to TRBJ2-7; TRBD1 agrees at 9 bases. V shed 1 base and J 5 bases; nucleotides not matched to a gene: 6. CDR3 length: 15 amino acids. Germline CDR1 is SEHNR and CDR2 is FQNEAQ (reference sequence).

V usage is TRBV5-1 and J usage is TRBJ2-2, with a weak D call TRBD2 (6 bases). This CDR3 has 15 amino acids. Looked up from germline, CDR1 is SGHRS and CDR2 is YFSETQ. V lost 5 bases to trimming and J lost 7 bases, with 18 bases between them. CDR3 coding DNA: TGCGCCAGCAGTCCGGGGGACTCCACGATCGGGGAGCTGTTTTTT. Translated, it gives CASSPGDSTIGELFF.

The gene calls are TRBV18 and TRBJ1-4, with unresolved D. The CDR3 extends over 14 amino acids. The V gene lost 6 bases and the J gene lost 8 bases, with 16 bases spanning the gap. The germline V gene encodes CDR1 KGHSH and CDR2 LQKENI. The CDR3 region has the DNA TGTGCCAGCTCGTACATAGAGGGATCCGAAAAACTGTTTTTT. Protein: CASSYIEGSEKLFF.

The table lists this clone with a few counts. This chain uses TRBV28 with TRBJ1-4; D not certain. Germline V gene lookup returns CDR1 MDHEN and CDR2 SYDVKM. CDR3 length equals 12 residues. Trimming shortened V by 2 bases and J by 6 bases, and 4 bases separated the two germline ends. The chain's CDR3 is CASSLPHEKLFF. CDR3 bases: TGTGCCAGCAGTTTACCTCATGAAAAACTGTTTTTT.

The chain links TRBV5-4 to TRBJ2-7, with TRBD1 as a possible D gene (6 bases). The germline V gene encodes CDR1 SGHNT and CDR2 YYREEE (reference sequence). Trimming took off 3 bases at V and 0 bases at J, with 13 bases between the two ends. The CDR3 length is 15 residues. The DNA of the CDR3 is TGTGCCAGCAGCTCTACTACAGGGTTCTCCTACGAGCAGTACTTC. Amino acid sequence: CASSSTTGFSYEQYF.

The chain has TRBV28 and TRBJ1-6; 7 positions agree with TRBD1. The CDR3 has 15 amino acids. With V trimmed by 5 bases and J by 6 bases, 7 bases remained unmatched. CDR1 and CDR2 (germline): MDHEN, SYDVKM. CDR3 nucleotides: TGTGCCAGCAGTGCGGACAGGACCGGTAATTCACCCCTCCACTTT. Translated, it gives CASSADRTGNSPLHF. Together with reference TRBV28 and TRBJ1-6, the CDR3 gives the full variable domain: DVKVTQSSRYLVKRTGEKVFLECVQDMDHENMFWYRQDPGLGLRLIYFSYDVKMKEKGDIPEGYSVSREKKERFSLILESASTNQTSMYLCASSADRTGNSPLHFGNGTRLTVT.

V gene TRBV28 combines with J gene TRBJ1-3; D unclear. The CDR3 extends over 14 amino acids. Germline CDR1 reads MDHEN; CDR2 reads SYDVKM. V was shortened by 7 bases and J by 2 bases, with 12 bases between the two germline ends. The CDR3 DNA reads as TGTGCCAGCACCTTCAGGTTTACTGGAAACACCATATATTTT. This gives the protein CASTFRFTGNTIYF.

This clone has more than one count but fewer than ten. The chain is built from TRBV7-8 and TRBJ2-1, with D perhaps matching TRBD1 (6 bases). With 5 bases removed from V and 8 bases from J, the gap between germline ends came to 16 bases. This CDR3 has 14 amino acids. Per the germline V gene, CDR1 is SGHVS and CDR2 is FQNEAQ. The chain's CDR3 is CASSRKQGPDEQFF. The CDR3 DNA follows: TGTGCCAGCAGCCGTAAACAGGGACCGGATGAGCAGTTCTTC.

The chain has TRBV5-4 and TRBJ1-5; unclear D gene. The CDR3 has 16 residues. The germline CDR1 and CDR2 sequences are SGHNT and YYREEE (reference sequence). The V end lost 4 bases, the J end lost 0 bases, and 14 bases lay between the germline ends. The CDR3 DNA sequence: TGTGCCAGCAGCCAATGGACGGGAGGTAGCAATCAGCCCCAGCATTTT. Its translation: CASSQWTGGSNQPQHF.

The chain combines TRBV12-3 or TRBV12-4 with TRBJ1-2; tentative D call: TRBD1 (5 bases). The CDR3 consists of 13 residues. Trimming removed 2 bases from V and 4 bases from J, with 8 bases in between. This CDR3 is CASSLWTSYGYTF. For the CDR3, the DNA is TGTGCCAGCAGTTTATGGACATCCTATGGCTACACCTTC.

The V gene is TRBV18, the J gene TRBJ2-7, with D unresolved. V was trimmed by 3 bases and J by 9 bases, leaving 18 bases between them. CDR3 length equals 14 residues. Per the germline V gene, CDR1 is KGHSH and CDR2 is LQKENI. CDR3 sequence: CASSPPGRPSGQYF. CDR3 sequence (DNA): TGTGCCAGCTCACCCCCCGGCAGGCCCTCTGGGCAGTACTTC. The full variable domain, completed using reference TRBV18 and TRBJ2-7, is NAGVMQNPRHLVRRRGQEARLRCSPMKGHSHVYWYRQLPEEGLKFMVYLQKENIIDESGMPKERFSAEFPKEGPSILRIQQVVRGDSAAYFCASSPPGRPSGQYFGPGTRLTVT.